The 22 T cell receptor beta chains below were found in one sample sequenced in a study of T cells after posttransplantation cyclophosphamide. Produced via immunoSEQ multiplex PCR; TCRdb's table is partial and in-frame only. Of 7,500 to 10,000 clones listed, roughly 80% are singletons. Busulfan-fludarabine conditioning, marrow transplant, and cyclophosphamide on days +3 and +4 were administered. Sample: PBMCs, taken 1903 days after a stem cell transplant with posttransplant cyclophosphamide. The receptors come from a female patient aged 35 to 55 who received an allogeneic stem cell transplant from a related donor, was CMV-positive, and had no GVHD. The T cells may partly be graft donor cells.

This rearrangement joins TRBV5-4 to TRBJ1-1; tentatively, D is TRBD1 (6 bases). The V end was cut by 2 bases, the J end by 4 bases, with 12 bases between. CDR1 SGHNT and CDR2 YYREEE come from the germline V gene (reference sequence). This CDR3 is built from 14 residues. The CDR3 here is CASSFQGRSTEAFF. The CDR3 DNA is TGTGCCAGCAGCTTCCAGGGGCGCAGCACTGAAGCTTTCTTT.

This chain connects TRBV19 to TRBJ2-7; D unresolved. CDR3 length: 12 amino acids. In germline, CDR1 is LNHDA, CDR2 SQIVND (reference sequence). With 3 bases removed from V and 6 bases from J, the gap between germline ends came to 9 bases. CDR3: CASSMWSGEQYF. For the CDR3, the DNA is TGTGCCAGTAGTATGTGGTCAGGCGAGCAGTACTTC.

This sequence joins TRBV4-1 and TRBJ2-1, with D uncertain. The V end lost 2 bases, the J end lost 9 bases, and 14 bases lay between the germline ends. CDR1 is MGHRA and CDR2 is YSYEKL in the germline V gene. The CDR3 runs to 14 residues. Here the CDR3 DNA reads TGCGCCAGCAGCCAATCCCACTCAAGTGGTGAGCAGTTCTTC. It translates to CASSQSHSSGEQFF.

The chain uses TRBV18 and TRBJ2-5, with D possibly being TRBD2 (6 bases). This CDR3 region has 17 residues. Germline V lookup: CDR1 KGHSH, CDR2 LQKENI. The V end lost 3 bases, the J end lost 5 bases, and 22 bases lay between the germline ends. The CDR3 DNA is TGTGCCAGCTCACCCGAAGTAGGAGGGCCGGTCCGGGAGACCCAGTACTTC. This codes for CASSPEVGGPVRETQYF.

The J gene is TRBJ2-1, the V gene TRBV18; TRBD2 aligns across 16 bases. The CDR3 has 16 residues. The V segment lost 3 bases and the J segment 8 bases; nucleotides outside the gene matches: 4. Per the germline V gene, CDR1 is KGHSH and CDR2 is LQKENI. This CDR3 is CASSPPGLAGGHEQFF. CDR3 coding DNA: TGTGCCAGCTCACCCCCGGGACTAGCGGGGGGGCATGAGCAGTTCTTC.

The chain employs TRBV7-2 and TRBJ1-2; TRBD1 aligns across 7 bases. The germline CDR1 and CDR2 sequences are SGHTA and FQGNSA. This CDR3 contains 14 residues. Trimming cost V 0 bases and J 6 bases; bases outside gene matches: 4. The CDR3 spells CASSLAAGGHGYTF. The DNA for the CDR3 is TGTGCCAGCAGCTTAGCCGCAGGGGGGCATGGCTACACCTTC.

The gene calls are TRBV9 and TRBJ2-2, with TRBD1 matching 8 bases. CDR3 length: 15 residues. V was clipped by 0 bases and J by 5 bases; unmatched bases: 3. Germline CDR1 and CDR2: SGDLS and YYNGEE. The CDR3 nucleotides read TGTGCCAGCAGCGTAGCTACAGGGGGGACCGGGGAGCTGTTTTTT. Amino acid sequence: CASSVATGGTGELFF.

The DNA of the CDR3 is TGTGCCAGCTCACCACGGGGACAGCCGTCCTTCGACGAGCAGTACTTC. It codes for CASSPRGQPSFDEQYF. This chain links TRBV18 with TRBJ2-7; 7 bases agree with TRBD1. V lost 1 base to trimming and J lost 5 bases; unmatched junction nucleotides: 11. The CDR3 consists of 16 residues. Germline V CDR1 and CDR2: KGHSH, LQKENI.

The chain is built from TRBV27 and TRBJ2-6, with 8 bases matching TRBD2. V shed 3 bases and J 0 bases; nucleotides not matched to a gene: 10. Germline values: CDR1 MNHEY, CDR2 SMNVEV (reference sequence). The CDR3 is made up of 19 amino acids. The CDR3 sequence is CASSFLAGGHSSGANVLTF. The CDR3 bases are TGTGCCAGCAGTTTTCTTGCGGGGGGCCATTCCTCTGGGGCCAACGTCCTGACTTTC.

This rearrangement joins TRBV7-2 to TRBJ1-2; tentatively, D is TRBD1 (6 bases). Trimming stripped 7 bases from V and 6 bases from J, with 24 bases between. The length of the CDR3 is 16 residues. Germline CDR1 and CDR2: SGHTA and FQGNSA. The CDR3, as DNA: TGTGCCAGCACAATAGAAGGCGGCAGGGGATATCATGGCTACACCTTC. Its protein is CASTIEGGRGYHGYTF.

The gene calls are TRBV5-6 and TRBJ2-5, with 10 nucleotides matching TRBD2. There are 17 residues in the CDR3. Germline CDR1 reads SGHDT; CDR2 reads YYEEEE. The ends lost 3 bases at V and 4 bases at J; junction bases unmatched: 12. CDR3 protein: CASSSTKRGGRLETQYF. The CDR3, as DNA: TGTGCCAGCAGCTCTACTAAGCGGGGGGGCCGTTTAGAGACCCAGTACTTC. The full variable domain, with the rest looked up from reference TRBV5-6 and TRBJ2-5, is DAGVTQSPTHLIKTRGQQVTLRCSPKSGHDTVSWYQQALGQGPQFIFQYYEEEERQRGNFPDRFSGHQFPNYSSELNVNALLLGDSALYLCASSSTKRGGRLETQYFGPGTRLLVL.

This sequence joins TRBV18 and TRBJ1-6; D gene unclear. V lost 3 bases and J lost 6, with 15 bases in between. The V gene's germline CDR1 is KGHSH and CDR2 LQKENI. The CDR3 is 16 amino acids. CDR3 protein: CASSPLGLEGNSPLHF. CDR3 bases: TGTGCCAGCTCACCGTTGGGCTTGGAGGGTAATTCACCCCTCCACTTT.

The chain couples TRBV27 to TRBJ2-3; possible D gene TRBD1, 5 bases. Germline assignment: CDR1 MNHEY and CDR2 SMNVEV (reference sequence). Trimming shortened V by 3 bases and J by 6 bases, and 16 bases separated the two germline ends. The CDR3 is 15 residues long. The CDR3 protein is CASSFQGRGEDTQYF. CDR3 coding DNA: TGTGCCAGCAGTTTCCAGGGAAGGGGTGAGGATACGCAGTATTTT.

The chain couples TRBV4-3 to TRBJ2-5, with 7 bases aligning to TRBD1. From germline, CDR1 is LGHNA and CDR2 YSLEER. The CDR3 length is 17 residues. Trimming removed 4 bases from V and 1 base from J; junction bases left unmatched: 12. As DNA, the CDR3 is TGCGCCAGCAGCCCCAAAACCTTACAGGGGATCCAAGAGACCCAGTACTTC. Translating it yields CASSPKTLQGIQETQYF.

The chain carries TRBV27 and TRBJ1-1; D may be TRBD1 (5 bases). Germline assignment: CDR1 MNHEY and CDR2 SMNVEV (reference sequence). The CDR3 sequence is 16 residues long. The V end lost 2 bases, the J end lost 4 bases, and 17 bases lay between the germline ends. CDR3 in amino acids: CASSLSPAGYGTEAFF. For the CDR3, the DNA is TGTGCCAGCAGTTTAAGCCCTGCAGGGTATGGCACTGAAGCTTTCTTT.

In its sample, this clone was seen a few times. The J gene is TRBJ1-2, the V gene TRBV6-1; no clear D. CDR3 length: 13 amino acids. The germline gives CDR1 MNHNS, CDR2 SASEGT. Trimming pared 5 bases from V and 2 bases from J, leaving 9 bases between. CDR3 in amino acids: CASSPKSNYGYTF. CDR3 nucleotide sequence: TGTGCCAGCAGTCCTAAGTCCAACTATGGCTACACCTTC.

The chain employs TRBV5-4 and TRBJ1-6; D is uncertain. This CDR3 spans 14 amino acids. Trimming shortened V by 0 bases and J by 6 bases, and 7 bases separated the two germline ends. The germline V gene encodes CDR1 SGHNT and CDR2 YYREEE (reference sequence). CDR3 in amino acids: CASSLATVNSPLHF. Written as DNA, the CDR3 is TGTGCCAGCAGCTTGGCCACAGTTAATTCACCCCTCCACTTT.

The V call is TRBV5-4, the J call TRBJ2-5; the match to TRBD2 covers 16 bases. The junction had 8 bases not matched to a gene; V was cut back by 4 bases and J by 5 bases. The CDR3 totals 17 residues. CDR1 SGHNT and CDR2 YYREEE come from the germline V gene (reference sequence). The CDR3 spells CASSPGTSGGAGETQYF. In DNA form, the CDR3 reads TGTGCCAGCAGCCCCGGGACTAGCGGGGGGGCCGGGGAGACCCAGTACTTC. Full variable domain (rest looked up from reference TRBV5-4 and TRBJ2-5): ETGVTQSPTHLIKTRGQQVTLRCSSQSGHNTVSWYQQALGQGPQFIFQYYREEENGRGNFPPRFSGLQFPNYSSELNVNALELDDSALYLCASSPGTSGGAGETQYFGPGTRLLVL.

J is TRBJ1-2 and V is TRBV12-5; 8 bases line up with TRBD1. Trimming removed 6 bases from V and 0 bases from J; junction bases left unmatched: 9. This CDR3 is 16 amino acids long. Germline values: CDR1 LGHNT, CDR2 FRNRAP. The CDR3 reads CASGWSGQDANYGYTF. CDR3 nucleotide sequence: TGTGCTAGTGGATGGTCGGGACAGGACGCTAACTATGGCTACACCTTC.

This chain uses TRBV5-6 with TRBJ2-7; D call uncertain. V was clipped by 2 bases and J by 3 bases, with 9 bases between them. The germline gives CDR1 SGHDT, CDR2 YYEEEE. The CDR3 runs 13 residues. DNA of the CDR3: TGTGCCAGCAGCTTCTACAACAGCTACGAGCAGTACTTC. It is translated as CASSFYNSYEQYF.

The chain has TRBV5-1 and TRBJ2-3, with a weak D call TRBD1 (5 bases). CDR1 is SGHRS and CDR2 is YFSETQ in the germline V gene. This CDR3 has 14 residues. The V end was cut by 0 bases, the J end by 3 bases, with 8 bases between. DNA for the CDR3: TGCGCCAGCAGCTTGGTCCAGGGAACAGATACGCAGTATTTT. Protein product: CASSLVQGTDTQYF.

The V gene is TRBV11-2, the J gene TRBJ2-5; TRBD1 matches 10 bases. The CDR3 sequence is 16 residues long. CDR1 SGHAT and CDR2 FQNNGV come from the germline V gene. The V segment lost 2 bases and the J segment 5 bases; nucleotides outside the gene matches: 8. The CDR3 DNA reads as TGTGCCAGCAGCTTATGGGGGGACAGGGGTGTGGAGACCCAGTACTTC. Residues: CASSLWGDRGVETQYF.